This T cell receptor beta chain was profiled in a study of spatial heterogeneity in lung cancer. The time point: sample taken at primary tumor resection. Frozen PBMC, nontumor lung or tumor provided whole RNA, which was sequenced unsorted. The donors were approximately 70 patients with non-small cell lung cancer that was early-stage and untreated. This clonotype showed up many times. Its antigen is currently unknown. Every molecule of TCR cDNA had its own unique molecular identifier. Using its own MiXCR run on the 5' RACE reads, TCRdb lists one record per CDR3 protein. This table has tens of thousands of distinct CDR3 sequences, 7.5% to 10% appearing once. CDR1 is SGHRS and CDR2 is YFSETQ in the germline V gene. Trimming at V came to 0 bases and at J to 4 bases, leaving 5 bases not matched to a gene. This CDR3 contains 16 residues. Study outcomes and limitations: Among blood samples, ubiquitous expanded tumor TCRs appeared more at resection than at follow-up.

Sequencing was performed on PBMCs, taken at surgery. This TCR was recovered from a female donor with early-stage non-small cell lung cancer. This chain connects TRBV5-1 to TRBJ1-4, with 8 bases lining up with TRBD1. CDR3 sequence reads: CASSLARQGFNEKLFF. DNA of the CDR3: TGCGCCAGCAGCTTGGCCCGACAGGGGTTTAATGAAAAACTGTTTTTT.